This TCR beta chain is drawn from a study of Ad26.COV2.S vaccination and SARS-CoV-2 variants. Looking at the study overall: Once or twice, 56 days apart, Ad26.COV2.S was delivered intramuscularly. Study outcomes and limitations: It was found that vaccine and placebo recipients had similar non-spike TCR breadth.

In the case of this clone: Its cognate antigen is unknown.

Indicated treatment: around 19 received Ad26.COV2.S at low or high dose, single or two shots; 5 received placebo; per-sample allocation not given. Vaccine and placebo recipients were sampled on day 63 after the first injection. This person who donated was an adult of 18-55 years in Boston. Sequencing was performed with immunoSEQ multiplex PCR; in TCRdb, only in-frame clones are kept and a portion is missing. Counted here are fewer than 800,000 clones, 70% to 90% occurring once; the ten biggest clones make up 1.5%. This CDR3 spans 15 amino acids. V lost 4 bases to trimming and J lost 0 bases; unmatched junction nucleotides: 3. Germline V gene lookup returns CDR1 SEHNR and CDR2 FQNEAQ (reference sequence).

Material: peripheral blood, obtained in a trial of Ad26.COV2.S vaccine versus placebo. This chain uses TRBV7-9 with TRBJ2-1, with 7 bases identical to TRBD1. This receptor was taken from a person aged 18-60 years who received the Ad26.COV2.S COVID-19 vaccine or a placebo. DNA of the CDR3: TGTGCCAGCAGCTCCGGACAGGACTCCTACAATGAGCAGTTCTTC. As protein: CASSSGQDSYNEQFF.